This is a list of T cell receptor beta chains from one sample in a study of blood T cell repertoires in COVID-19. The method was immunoSEQ multiplex PCR; TCRdb's version includes in-frame clones alone and lacks a portion of them. Among under 45,000 clones listed, around 81% were seen once. Sequenced: peripheral blood. These receptors were obtained from a human donor in a cohort sampled during active COVID-19. Each CDR3 is given with its conserved first and last residue. The order of the fields is V gene, D gene, clone size, J gene, CDR3 protein, CDR3 DNA. A D gene is named only where the DNA matches it firmly. A row's size may be missing; if present it is once, few, many or a size class.

v_call: TRBV28; d_call: -; clone_size: -; j_call: TRBJ1-4; cdr3_aa: CAAGTSNEKLFF; cdr3_nt: TGTGCCGCCGGGACTTCTAATGAAAAACTGTTTTTT
v_call: TRBV6-5; d_call: -; clone_size: -; j_call: TRBJ2-1; cdr3_aa: CASSYSNREEQFF; cdr3_nt: TGTGCCAGCAGTTACTCGAACCGAGAAGAGCAGTTCTTC
v_call: TRBV5-1; d_call: TRBD2; clone_size: -; j_call: TRBJ2-5; cdr3_aa: CASRYSGGDMLTQYF; cdr3_nt: TGCGCCAGCAGATATAGCGGGGGGGACATGTTGACCCAGTACTTC
v_call: TRBV6-5; d_call: -; clone_size: -; j_call: TRBJ1-3; cdr3_aa: CASRKLQGSDTIYF; cdr3_nt: TGTGCCAGCAGAAAGTTGCAGGGGTCGGACACCATATATTTT
v_call: TRBV2; d_call: TRBD1; clone_size: -; j_call: TRBJ1-2; cdr3_aa: CASTATGQPGEGYTF; cdr3_nt: TGTGCCAGCACTGCCACGGGACAGCCCGGGGAAGGCTACACCTTC
v_call: TRBV20-1; d_call: -; clone_size: -; j_call: TRBJ2-4; cdr3_aa: CSAGAENIQYF; cdr3_nt: TGCAGTGCTGGCGCGGAAAACATTCAGTACTTC
v_call: TRBV2; d_call: -; clone_size: -; j_call: TRBJ2-3; cdr3_aa: CASKGGRSTDTQYF; cdr3_nt: TGTGCCAGCAAGGGAGGACGGAGCACAGATACGCAGTATTTT
v_call: TRBV3-1/TRBV3-2; d_call: -; clone_size: -; j_call: TRBJ2-5; cdr3_aa: CASSQEGGKTQYF; cdr3_nt: TGTGCCAGCAGCCAAGAAGGGGGTAAGACCCAGTACTTC
v_call: TRBV30; d_call: TRBD2; clone_size: -; j_call: TRBJ2-3; cdr3_aa: CAFSGGARTDTQYF; cdr3_nt: TGTGCCTTTAGCGGGGGGGCACGTACAGATACGCAGTATTTT
v_call: TRBV7-9; d_call: TRBD1; clone_size: once; j_call: TRBJ2-7; cdr3_aa: CASQPGQGDYEQYF; cdr3_nt: TGTGCCAGTCAACCGGGACAGGGGGACTACGAGCAGTACTTC
v_call: TRBV3-1/TRBV3-2; d_call: -; clone_size: -; j_call: TRBJ2-1; cdr3_aa: CASSLGAHEQFF; cdr3_nt: TGTGCCAGCAGCCTAGGGGCCCATGAGCAGTTCTTC
v_call: TRBV19; d_call: TRBD2; clone_size: -; j_call: TRBJ2-3; cdr3_aa: CASSRLAGGQDTQYF; cdr3_nt: TGTGCCAGTAGCAGACTAGCGGGGGGGCAGGATACGCAGTATTTT
v_call: TRBV7-2; d_call: -; clone_size: -; j_call: TRBJ2-3; cdr3_aa: CASSPGLITDTQYF; cdr3_nt: TGTGCCAGCAGCCCCGGACTGATCACAGATACGCAGTATTTT
v_call: TRBV5-1; d_call: -; clone_size: -; j_call: TRBJ1-2; cdr3_aa: CASSPAGSVSGIYGYTF; cdr3_nt: TGCGCCAGCAGCCCGGCTGGTAGTGTTTCGGGTATCTATGGCTACACCTTC
v_call: TRBV5-5; d_call: TRBD2; clone_size: -; j_call: TRBJ2-2; cdr3_aa: CASWYGGANTGELFF; cdr3_nt: TGTGCCAGCTGGTACGGGGGGGCCAACACCGGGGAGCTGTTTTTT
v_call: TRBV20-1; d_call: TRBD1; clone_size: -; j_call: TRBJ1-4; cdr3_aa: CSASAGQGGEKLFF; cdr3_nt: TGCAGTGCTAGTGCTGGACAGGGAGGAGAAAAACTGTTTTTT
v_call: TRBV6-5; d_call: -; clone_size: -; j_call: TRBJ1-2; cdr3_aa: CASTPVRNYGYTF; cdr3_nt: TGTGCCAGCACCCCCGTGCGGAACTATGGCTACACCTTC
v_call: TRBV4-3; d_call: TRBD1; clone_size: few; j_call: TRBJ1-2; cdr3_aa: CASSQNRQGGGYTF; cdr3_nt: TGCGCCAGCAGCCAGAATAGACAGGGAGGAGGCTACACCTTC
v_call: TRBV6-5; d_call: TRBD1; clone_size: -; j_call: TRBJ1-1; cdr3_aa: CASSYSGTGSTEAFF; cdr3_nt: TGTGCCAGCAGTTACTCAGGGACAGGGAGCACTGAAGCTTTCTTT
v_call: TRBV5-1; d_call: -; clone_size: -; j_call: TRBJ2-2; cdr3_aa: CASSVGENGELFF; cdr3_nt: TGCGCCAGCAGCGTCGGGGAGAACGGGGAGCTGTTTTTT
v_call: TRBV14; d_call: -; clone_size: -; j_call: TRBJ2-3; cdr3_aa: CASSQERSLNTDTQYF; cdr3_nt: TGTGCCAGCAGCCAAGAAAGATCCCTAAACACAGATACGCAGTATTTT
v_call: TRBV19; d_call: -; clone_size: -; j_call: TRBJ1-1; cdr3_aa: CASSGGMNTEAFF; cdr3_nt: TGTGCCAGTAGTGGGGGCATGAACACTGAAGCTTTCTTT
v_call: TRBV3-1/TRBV3-2; d_call: -; clone_size: -; j_call: TRBJ2-2; cdr3_aa: CASSQSEITGELFF; cdr3_nt: TGTGCCAGCAGCCAAAGCGAAATAACCGGGGAGCTGTTTTTT
v_call: TRBV5-1; d_call: -; clone_size: once; j_call: TRBJ1-6; cdr3_aa: CASSLGGGNSPLHF; cdr3_nt: TGCGCCAGCAGCTTGGGAGGAGGAAATTCACCCCTCCACTTT
v_call: TRBV2; d_call: TRBD1; clone_size: -; j_call: TRBJ1-4; cdr3_aa: CASSTGAEEKLFF; cdr3_nt: TGTGCCAGCTCTACAGGGGCAGAGGAAAAACTGTTTTTT
v_call: TRBV6-5; d_call: TRBD1; clone_size: -; j_call: TRBJ1-1; cdr3_aa: CASSQTGTGGFEAFF; cdr3_nt: TGTGCCAGCAGCCAAACCGGGACAGGGGGTTTTGAAGCTTTCTTT
v_call: TRBV7-2; d_call: -; clone_size: -; j_call: TRBJ1-1; cdr3_aa: CASSSQMNTEAFF; cdr3_nt: TGTGCCAGCAGCTCACAGATGAACACTGAAGCTTTCTTT
v_call: TRBV7-2; d_call: TRBD2; clone_size: -; j_call: TRBJ2-3; cdr3_aa: CASSFRPVAGGSTDTQYF; cdr3_nt: TGTGCCAGCAGCTTCAGGCCGGTAGCGGGGGGCAGCACAGATACGCAGTATTTT
v_call: TRBV4-1; d_call: TRBD2; clone_size: -; j_call: TRBJ2-5; cdr3_aa: CASSPQLAGGRGETQYF; cdr3_nt: TGCGCCAGCAGCCCCCAGCTAGCGGGGGGCCGGGGGGAGACCCAGTACTTC
v_call: TRBV6-2/TRBV6-3; d_call: -; clone_size: -; j_call: TRBJ1-2; cdr3_aa: CASSFTQVPNYGYTF; cdr3_nt: TGTGCCAGCAGCTTTACCCAGGTACCCAACTATGGCTACACCTTC
v_call: TRBV2; d_call: -; clone_size: -; j_call: TRBJ1-5; cdr3_aa: CASRRDGGKNQPQHF; cdr3_nt: TGTGCCAGTCGGCGGGACGGAGGGAAAAATCAGCCCCAGCATTTT
v_call: TRBV14; d_call: -; clone_size: -; j_call: TRBJ1-2; cdr3_aa: CASSQQEGGYGYTF; cdr3_nt: TGTGCCAGCAGCCAACAGGAAGGGGGCTATGGCTACACCTTC
v_call: TRBV29-1; d_call: -; clone_size: -; j_call: TRBJ1-3; cdr3_aa: CSVGGSGNTIYF; cdr3_nt: TGCAGCGTTGGTGGGAGTGGAAACACCATATATTTT
v_call: TRBV28; d_call: -; clone_size: -; j_call: TRBJ1-5; cdr3_aa: CASTVRAGSNQPQHF; cdr3_nt: TGTGCCAGCACCGTCAGGGCTGGGAGCAATCAGCCCCAGCATTTT
v_call: TRBV7-3; d_call: -; clone_size: -; j_call: TRBJ2-1; cdr3_aa: CASSLTTVGEQFF; cdr3_nt: TGTGCCAGCAGCTTAACGACTGTGGGTGAGCAGTTCTTC
v_call: TRBV24-1; d_call: TRBD2; clone_size: -; j_call: TRBJ2-1; cdr3_aa: CATSDFLGRLGRGLRQRAHNEQFF; cdr3_nt: TGTGCCACCAGTGATTTTTTAGGGAGGCTCGGGAGGGGACTTCGTCAGCGGGCCCACAATGAGCAGTTCTTC
v_call: TRBV11-3; d_call: TRBD1; clone_size: few; j_call: TRBJ1-5; cdr3_aa: CASSPGQGAGQPQHF; cdr3_nt: TGTGCCAGCAGCCCGGGACAGGGGGCGGGTCAGCCCCAGCATTTT
v_call: TRBV6-2/TRBV6-3; d_call: -; clone_size: -; j_call: TRBJ1-1; cdr3_aa: CASSLTGSTEAFF; cdr3_nt: TGTGCCAGCAGCTTGACAGGTAGTACTGAAGCTTTCTTT
v_call: TRBV5-4; d_call: TRBD1; clone_size: -; j_call: TRBJ1-4; cdr3_aa: CASSLDQGAHEKLFF; cdr3_nt: TGTGCCAGCAGCTTGGACCAGGGGGCGCATGAAAAACTGTTTTTT
v_call: TRBV5-1; d_call: -; clone_size: -; j_call: TRBJ2-6; cdr3_aa: CASSLAMTGANVLTF; cdr3_nt: TGCGCCAGCAGCTTAGCCATGACTGGGGCCAACGTCCTGACTTTC
v_call: TRBV28; d_call: -; clone_size: -; j_call: TRBJ1-2; cdr3_aa: CASTPQSFREGYGYTF; cdr3_nt: TGTGCCAGCACCCCACAATCCTTCCGGGAAGGCTATGGCTACACCTTC
v_call: TRBV12-3/TRBV12-4; d_call: -; clone_size: -; j_call: TRBJ1-1; cdr3_aa: CASSLDRVVSAFF; cdr3_nt: TGTGCCAGCAGTTTAGACAGGGTAGTATCGGCTTTCTTT
v_call: TRBV7-3; d_call: -; clone_size: -; j_call: TRBJ2-1; cdr3_aa: CASSLSTGGAQFF; cdr3_nt: TGTGCCAGCAGCTTAAGCACAGGGGGGGCGCAGTTCTTC
v_call: TRBV21-1; d_call: -; clone_size: -; j_call: TRBJ2-7; cdr3_aa: CASSPSSDEQYF; cdr3_nt: TGTGCCAGCAGCCCCTCTAGCGATGAGCAGTACTTC
v_call: TRBV19; d_call: -; clone_size: -; j_call: TRBJ2-7; cdr3_aa: CASSISGTSYEQYF; cdr3_nt: TGTGCCAGTAGTATCTCAGGAACTTCTTACGAGCAGTACTTC
v_call: TRBV7-2; d_call: TRBD1; clone_size: -; j_call: TRBJ1-5; cdr3_aa: CASSFRTGDQPQHF; cdr3_nt: TGTGCCAGCAGCTTCCGGACAGGCGATCAGCCCCAGCATTTT
v_call: TRBV7-8; d_call: -; clone_size: -; j_call: TRBJ1-5; cdr3_aa: CASSLAPRGGNNQPQHF; cdr3_nt: TGTGCCAGCAGCTTAGCGCCAAGGGGCGGAAACAATCAGCCCCAGCATTTT
v_call: TRBV11-2; d_call: -; clone_size: -; j_call: TRBJ1-3; cdr3_aa: CASSPPRAGSGNTIYF; cdr3_nt: TGTGCCAGCAGCCCCCCTCGGGCGGGGTCTGGAAACACCATATATTTT
v_call: TRBV21-1; d_call: -; clone_size: -; j_call: TRBJ2-7; cdr3_aa: CASRQETSYEQYF; cdr3_nt: TGTGCCAGCAGACAGGAAACATCCTACGAGCAGTACTTC
v_call: TRBV4-3; d_call: -; clone_size: -; j_call: TRBJ2-1; cdr3_aa: CASSQDLSVSSYNEQFF; cdr3_nt: TGCGCCAGCAGCCAAGATTTAAGCGTCTCCTCCTACAATGAGCAGTTCTTC
v_call: TRBV5-1; d_call: -; clone_size: -; j_call: TRBJ2-2; cdr3_aa: CASSFPGTGTAGELFF; cdr3_nt: TGCGCCAGCAGCTTCCCCGGGACTGGGACCGCAGGGGAGCTGTTTTTT
v_call: TRBV18; d_call: TRBD1; clone_size: -; j_call: TRBJ1-2; cdr3_aa: CASSPGTELLGYTF; cdr3_nt: TGTGCCAGCTCGCCCGGGACAGAACTACTTGGCTACACCTTC
v_call: TRBV24-1; d_call: TRBD2; clone_size: -; j_call: TRBJ2-7; cdr3_aa: CATSDSPKRGLRYEQYF; cdr3_nt: TGTGCCACCAGTGATTCCCCGAAGAGGGGACTACGATACGAGCAGTACTTC
v_call: TRBV27; d_call: -; clone_size: few; j_call: TRBJ2-5; cdr3_aa: CASKGSFETQYF; cdr3_nt: TGTGCCAGCAAAGGTAGCTTTGAGACCCAGTACTTC